These 28 T cell receptor beta chains originate from one sample sequenced in a study of CD8 T cells in ankylosing spondylitis. Study outcomes and limitations: Characteristic of ankylosing spondylitis blood, it appeared, was a TCR beta motif comprising about eight highly homologous variants.

Their antigens are not known. TCRdb ran MiXCR on the 5' RACE reads and lists one entry per CDR3 protein. The repertoire consists of approximately 520,000 distinct CDR3 sequences, with about 5.4% occurring once and the leading ten covering approximately 4%. The sequenced material came from blood, either unsorted or a sorted T cell fraction (not recorded which). These receptors originate from a male donor with ankylosing spondylitis.

This clonotype was picked up many times. The gene calls are TRBV4-3 and TRBJ2-5, with D maybe TRBD2 (6 bases). The germline gives CDR1 LGHNA, CDR2 YSLEER. The CDR3 runs to 15 residues. V lost 5 bases to trimming and J lost 5 bases, with 18 bases between them. CDR3 bases: TGCGCCAGCAGCGGTGGACCCTTTGCGGGGGAGACCCAGTACTTC. Translating gives CASSGGPFAGETQYF.

The table lists this clonotype with many counts. This rearrangement joins TRBV6-1 to TRBJ1-2; a possible D gene is TRBD1 (6 bases). The V gene's germline CDR1 is MNHNS and CDR2 SASEGT. The CDR3 runs 16 residues. Trimming took off 1 base at V and 5 bases at J, with 17 bases between the two ends. DNA for the CDR3: TGTGCCAGCAGTGAAGGGTGGGGGACACTCTATTATGGCTACACCTTC. Residues: CASSEGWGTLYYGYTF.

The chain recombines TRBV7-2 with TRBJ2-7; perhaps TRBD1 as D (6 bases). Germline V gene lookup returns CDR1 SGHTA and CDR2 FQGNSA. The CDR3 sequence is 15 residues long. V was pared by 5 bases and J by 3 bases, with 17 bases between. CDR3 nucleotides: TGTGCCAGCAGCGGAACAGGGACATTCGTCTACGAGCAGTACTTC. This encodes CASSGTGTFVYEQYF.

Concerning this clonotype: One base away lies a much larger clone, so this may be a sequencing read error. This chain connects TRBV28 to TRBJ2-7; either TRBD1 or TRBD2 may fit D (5 bases each). V was clipped by 7 bases and J by 0 bases, with 16 bases between them. Germline CDR1 and CDR2: MDHEN and SYDVKM. The CDR3 is made up of 15 amino acids. Here the CDR3 DNA reads TGTGCCAGCAATCCCGGGACGGTAGGCTCCTACGAGCAGTACTTC. Amino acid sequence: CASNPGTVGSYEQYF.

Ten or more counts support this clonotype. The rearrangement links TRBV20-1 to TRBJ2-3; 9 positions agree with TRBD2. The CDR3 covers 14 residues. Germline-derived CDR1 and CDR2 are DFQATT and SNEGSKA (reference sequence). V shed 3 bases and J 3 bases; nucleotides not matched to a gene: 4. CDR3 loop: CSASERGATDTQYF. CDR3 coding DNA: TGCAGTGCTAGCGAGCGGGGGGCGACAGATACGCAGTATTTT.

Ten or more counts support this clonotype. CDR3 coding DNA: TGCAGTGCTAGAGCGGGGGACACCTACGCTTCTGCTTTCTTT. It encodes CSARAGDTYASAFF. This chain connects TRBV20-1 to TRBJ1-1; TRBD1 is a possible D gene (6 bases). The CDR3 has 14 residues. Germline V gene data show CDR1 as DFQATT and CDR2 as SNEGSKA (reference sequence). Trimming took off 1 base at V and 11 bases at J, with 20 bases between the two ends.

V and J are TRBV6-1 and TRBJ1-1, with TRBD1 as a possible D gene (5 bases). Trimming removed 5 bases from V and 11 bases from J, with 21 bases in between. This CDR3 contains 14 residues. CDR1 and CDR2 from the germline V gene are MNHNS and SASEGT. Written as DNA, the CDR3 is TGTGCCAGCAGTCGCCCCCCCGAGGGGTTGGGGGCTTTCTTT. This translates into CASSRPPEGLGAFF.

This clonotype showed up just a few times. The genes are TRBV11-2 and TRBJ2-7, with 7 bases aligning to TRBD1. The CDR3 contains 17 residues. The V gene's germline CDR1 is SGHAT and CDR2 FQNNGV. The trim removed 4 bases at V and 0 bases at J, leaving 12 bases unmatched. This chain's CDR3 is CASSSPKRAGGSYEQYF. The CDR3 DNA reads TGTGCCAGCAGCTCCCCGAAAAGGGCAGGGGGCTCCTACGAGCAGTACTTC.

There are many counts of this clonotype. The chain has TRBV12-3 or TRBV12-4 and TRBJ1-6, with D possibly TRBD1 on 6 matching bases. The CDR3 contains 16 residues. Deletions cut 2 bases from V and 10 bases from J, with 18 bases between. The CDR3 DNA is TGTGCCAGCAGTTTACCAACTGGGGACACGGGATCACCCCTCCACTTT. Its protein product is CASSLPTGDTGSPLHF.

At least ten counts were recorded for this clonotype. The chain recombines TRBV20-1 with TRBJ1-4; D is undetermined. The V end lost 3 bases, the J end lost 8 bases, and 19 bases lay between the germline ends. The germline V gene has CDR1 DFQATT and CDR2 SNEGSKA (reference sequence). The CDR3 has 15 residues. The CDR3 loop reads CSASPSTELGEKLFF. The CDR3 DNA is TGCAGTGCTAGTCCCTCTACAGAACTTGGAGAAAAACTGTTTTTT.

This clonotype was counted at least ten times. The V and J genes are TRBV6-5 and TRBJ2-1; no definite D call. The germline CDR1 and CDR2 sequences are MNHEY and SVGAGI. The CDR3 is made up of 14 amino acids. Trimming cost V 2 bases and J 10 bases, with 15 bases left between them. The CDR3: CASSYRGSLREQFF. The CDR3 DNA follows: TGTGCCAGCAGTTACAGAGGATCCCTGCGCGAGCAGTTCTTC.

This clonotype appeared many times. The chain is built from TRBV11-1 and TRBJ2-1; TRBD2 agrees at 14 bases. Trimming at V came to 6 bases and at J to 0 bases, leaving 13 bases not matched to a gene. Germline assignment: CDR1 SGHAT and CDR2 FQDESV (reference sequence). The length of the CDR3 is 20 residues. CDR3 bases: TGTGCCAGCAGTCGATCACCTGGGACTAGCGGGGGCAGCTCCTACAATGAGCAGTTCTTC. This codes for CASSRSPGTSGGSSYNEQFF.

This clonotype has a handful of counts. The chain recombines TRBV5-5 with TRBJ2-7; 10 bases fit TRBD1. V gave up 5 bases and J gave up 4 bases; unmatched junction bases: 15. The CDR3 is made up of 17 amino acids. Germline V gene data show CDR1 as SGHKS and CDR2 as YYEKEE (reference sequence). CDR3 bases: TGTGCCAGCAGACAGGGACAGGGGCGCTTGGCGGGTTACGAGCAGTACTTC. Amino acid sequence: CASRQGQGRLAGYEQYF. Combining the CDR3 with reference TRBV5-5 and TRBJ2-7 gives the whole variable domain DAGVTQSPTHLIKTRGQQVTLRCSPISGHKSVSWYQQVLGQGPQFIFQYYEKEERGRGNFPDRFSARQFPNYSSELNVNALLLGDSALYLCASRQGQGRLAGYEQYFGPGTRLTVT.

This clonotype came up many times. The chain links TRBV24-1 to TRBJ2-3, with 7 bases fitting TRBD2. Germline assignment: CDR1 KGHDR and CDR2 SFDVKD. V gave up 4 bases and J gave up 3 bases; unmatched junction bases: 21. The CDR3 has 20 residues. The CDR3 reads CATSDSGALGDLTGTDTQYF. The CDR3 DNA follows: TGTGCCACCAGTGACAGCGGGGCTCTAGGGGACTTGACTGGAACAGATACGCAGTATTTT.

V and J are TRBV19 and TRBJ2-2, with D unclear. The V end was cut by 5 bases, the J end by 4 bases, with 8 bases between. The CDR3 extends over 13 amino acids. Germline loops: CDR1 LNHDA, CDR2 SQIVND (reference sequence). The CDR3: CASSRSGTGELFF. In nucleotides, the CDR3 is TGTGCCAGTAGTCGTTCGGGCACCGGGGAGCTGTTTTTT.

In its sample, this clonotype was seen many times. The CDR3 coding sequence is TGTGCCAGCAGCTTAGGTGGGGGCATCACTGAAGCTTTCTTT. This sequence encodes CASSLGGGITEAFF. The chain uses TRBV7-2 and TRBJ1-1, with D tentatively TRBD1 (6 bases). V lost 1 base to trimming and J lost 4 bases, with 10 bases between them. Germline V gene data show CDR1 as SGHTA and CDR2 as FQGNSA. The CDR3 is 14 amino acids. Drawing the rest from reference TRBV7-2 and TRBJ1-1, the complete variable domain is GAGVSQSPSNKVTEKGKDVELRCDPISGHTALYWYRQSLGQGLEFLIYFQGNSAPDKSGLPSDRFSAERTGGSVSTLTIQRTQQEDSAVYLCASSLGGGITEAFFGQGTRLTVV.

This clonotype was seen repeatedly, ten times or more. The chain has TRBV6-1 and TRBJ2-3, with D perhaps TRBD1 (6 bases). V lost 4 bases and J lost 2, with 7 bases in between. CDR3 size: 13 residues. Germline V gene sequence: CDR1 MNHNS, CDR2 SASEGT. CDR3 sequence: CASSGTDTDTQYF. The CDR3 coding sequence is TGTGCCAGCAGTGGGACAGACACAGATACGCAGTATTTT.

This clonotype was seen at least ten times. The chain recombines TRBV29-1 with TRBJ1-2, with 7 nucleotides matching TRBD1. Losses at the gene ends were 0 bases for V and 5 bases for J; bases not matched to a gene: 3. CDR3 size: 13 residues. From germline, CDR1 is SQVTM and CDR2 ANQGSEA. As DNA, the CDR3 is TGCAGCGTTGAAGACGGACAGGATTATGGCTACACCTTC. This gives the protein CSVEDGQDYGYTF.

This clonotype was recorded at least ten times. The chain recombines TRBV7-2 with TRBJ2-5, with TRBD2 matching over 7 bases. After removal of 5 bases from V and 1 base from J, the junction contained 7 bases not matched to a gene. Germline V CDR1 and CDR2: SGHTA, FQGNSA. The CDR3 consists of 15 residues. The chain's CDR3 is CASSVNSGSQETQYF. CDR3 DNA: TGTGCCAGCAGCGTAAATAGCGGGTCCCAAGAGACCCAGTACTTC.

The table lists this clonotype with many counts. This chain joins TRBV3-1 and TRBJ2-7, with a weak D call TRBD1 (6 bases). V was clipped by 6 bases and J by 0 bases, with 9 bases between them. The CDR3 has 13 amino acids. CDR1 and CDR2 from the germline V gene are LGHDT and YNNKEL (reference sequence). CDR3 nucleotides: TGTGCCAGCAGTCACAGGGACTCCTACGAGCAGTACTTC. As protein: CASSHRDSYEQYF.

This clonotype was observed at least ten times. The gene calls are TRBV29-1 and TRBJ2-2; a possible D gene is TRBD1 (6 bases). V lost 4 bases and J 3 bases, leaving 12 bases between the germline ends. CDR1 is SQVTM, CDR2 ANQGSEA, per germline. CDR3 size: 14 residues. CDR3 in amino acids: CSVAEQGDTGELFF. The CDR3 nucleotides read TGCAGCGTTGCAGAACAGGGAGACACCGGGGAGCTGTTTTTT.

This clonotype appeared many times. The V gene is TRBV28, the J gene TRBJ2-1; D perhaps matches TRBD1 (6 bases). Germline lookup yields CDR1 MDHEN and CDR2 SYDVKM. The CDR3 length is 15 residues. V was trimmed by 5 bases and J by 4 bases, leaving 15 bases between them. CDR3 in amino acids: CASSPPRQVYNEQFF. Written as DNA, the CDR3 is TGTGCCAGCAGTCCTCCCAGACAGGTTTACAATGAGCAGTTCTTC.

This clonotype showed up many times. This chain connects TRBV10-3 to TRBJ2-1, with 7 bases matching TRBD1. This CDR3 has 15 residues. Germline V gene lookup returns CDR1 ENHRY and CDR2 SYGVKD. Germline trimming cut 6 bases from V and 8 bases from J; bases unmatched to any gene: 13. The CDR3 protein is CAISDPPRGGDEQFF. In DNA, the CDR3 is TGTGCCATCAGCGATCCTCCCCGAGGGGGCGATGAGCAGTTCTTC.

At least ten counts were recorded for this clonotype. The chain carries TRBV7-6 and TRBJ2-1, with 8 bases identical to TRBD2. The ends lost 2 bases at V and 7 bases at J; junction bases unmatched: 4. Germline V lookup: CDR1 SGHVS, CDR2 FNYEAQ. The CDR3 covers 14 residues. CDR3 DNA sequence: TGTGCCAGCAGCTTACCCCAGCGGGGGAATGAGCAGTTCTTC. This gives the protein CASSLPQRGNEQFF.

This clonotype was seen many times. J is TRBJ2-1 and V is TRBV20-1; 8 nucleotides match TRBD2. Unmatched junction bases numbered 26, after V lost 2 bases and J lost 8 bases. CDR1 is DFQATT, CDR2 SNEGSKA, per germline (reference sequence). The CDR3 sequence is 20 residues long. The DNA of the CDR3 is TGCAGTGCTAGACCCCCGTCCGTCCAGTTCGGGGGGGCTACAAGAGATGAGCAGTTCTTC. This gives the protein CSARPPSVQFGGATRDEQFF.

This clonotype was picked up many times. The rearrangement links TRBV7-6 to TRBJ1-5; TRBD1 matches at 8 bases. Per the germline V gene, CDR1 is SGHVS and CDR2 is FNYEAQ. CDR3 length: 13 residues. Unmatched junction bases numbered 3, after V lost 8 bases and J lost 3 bases. In DNA form, the CDR3 reads TGTGCCAGCGGACAGGGACTCAATCAGCCCCAGCATTTT. This gives the protein CASGQGLNQPQHF.

A few counts support this clonotype. The CDR3 here is CANDTGTGDEKLFF. The CDR3 coding sequence is TGTGCCAACGACACCGGGACAGGGGATGAAAAACTGTTTTTT. The chain is built from TRBV12-3 or TRBV12-4 and TRBJ1-4, with 10 bases identical to TRBD1. CDR3 length: 14 residues. V lost 10 bases and J lost 6; bases outside the gene matches: 8.

This clonotype was counted only a few times. The chain carries TRBV7-2 and TRBJ1-1; 9 bases are shared with TRBD1. The CDR3 has 16 amino acids. The V and J ends lost 6 bases and 0 bases, in that order; junction bases with no gene match: 8. From germline, CDR1 is SGHTA and CDR2 FQGNSA. The CDR3 nucleotides read TGTGCCAGCAGTTCCACAGGGGGCACCATGAACACTGAAGCTTTCTTT. Amino acids: CASSSTGGTMNTEAFF.